A selection of T cell receptor beta chains follows, all from one sample in a study of molecular identifiers for immune sequencing clone quantification. TCRdb redid the calling of the PCR reads with MiXCR, one entry per CDR3 protein. The top ten clones hold 0.85% of a sample with 600,000 to 650,000 distinct CDR3 sequences, 20% of them seen once. Sequencing input: naive CD8+ T cells from blood, with Jurkat cell RNA spiked in. The receptor set was obtained from a human donor in good health. Some libraries in this study had Jurkat cell RNA spiked in. The CDR3 runs from the conserved cysteine through the conserved F or W. The order of the fields is V gene, J gene, CDR3 length, CDR3 protein.

V gene: TRBV18
J gene: TRBJ1-2
CDR3 length: 14
CDR3 protein: CASSPSNRDDGYTF

V gene: TRBV2
J gene: TRBJ1-2
CDR3 length: 15
CDR3 protein: CASSEGQGANYGYTF

V gene: TRBV3-1
J gene: TRBJ1-1
CDR3 length: 15
CDR3 protein: CASSQDMSTNTEAFF

V gene: TRBV27
J gene: TRBJ2-7
CDR3 length: 15
CDR3 protein: CASQPGWRETNEQYF

V gene: TRBV11-2
J gene: TRBJ2-5
CDR3 length: 20
CDR3 protein: CASSLFRTTRDRGGAETQYF

V gene: TRBV4-3
J gene: TRBJ2-7
CDR3 length: 16
CDR3 protein: CASSQGHPGQFYEQYF

V gene: TRBV6-5
J gene: TRBJ2-5
CDR3 length: 16
CDR3 protein: CASSYSSLTRRETQYF

V gene: TRBV12-3/TRBV12-4
J gene: TRBJ2-7
CDR3 length: 14
CDR3 protein: CASSLSGGKYEQYF

V gene: TRBV27
J gene: TRBJ2-7
CDR3 length: 13
CDR3 protein: CASSPLMHYEQYF

V gene: TRBV19
J gene: TRBJ2-5
CDR3 length: 17
CDR3 protein: CASSIGLAMGGGETQYF

V gene: TRBV19
J gene: TRBJ1-1
CDR3 length: 13
CDR3 protein: CASSMPLNTEAFF

V gene: TRBV20-1
J gene: TRBJ2-5
CDR3 length: 16
CDR3 protein: CSARDLETDAHKTQYF

V gene: TRBV19
J gene: TRBJ2-3
CDR3 length: 15
CDR3 protein: CASSSGDTNTDTQYF

V gene: TRBV5-1
J gene: TRBJ2-5
CDR3 length: 16
CDR3 protein: CASSLLSSGGQETQYF

V gene: TRBV6-2/TRBV6-3
J gene: TRBJ1-5
CDR3 length: 16
CDR3 protein: CASSYPVLESNQPQHF

V gene: TRBV14
J gene: TRBJ1-2
CDR3 length: 14
CDR3 protein: CASSPRQANYGYTF

V gene: TRBV3-1
J gene: TRBJ1-4
CDR3 length: 15
CDR3 protein: CASSLDRDPNEKLFF

V gene: TRBV30
J gene: TRBJ2-2
CDR3 length: 15
CDR3 protein: CAWSRGIPDTGELFF

V gene: TRBV6-5
J gene: TRBJ2-7
CDR3 length: 16
CDR3 protein: CASSPPLREGTYEQYF

V gene: TRBV13
J gene: TRBJ1-4
CDR3 length: 14
CDR3 protein: CASSAGTDAEKLFF

V gene: TRBV4-1
J gene: TRBJ1-1
CDR3 length: 14
CDR3 protein: CASSPEGLNTEAFF

V gene: TRBV27
J gene: TRBJ2-7
CDR3 length: 15
CDR3 protein: CASTRTSGNLYEQYF

V gene: TRBV10-3
J gene: TRBJ2-1
CDR3 length: 17
CDR3 protein: CAISGGPGTGSCNEQFF

V gene: TRBV5-1
J gene: TRBJ2-7
CDR3 length: 16
CDR3 protein: CASSLGGDPDSYEQYF

V gene: TRBV7-9
J gene: TRBJ1-2
CDR3 length: 15
CDR3 protein: CASSRDLGRDNGYTF

V gene: TRBV5-4
J gene: TRBJ1-4
CDR3 length: 15
CDR3 protein: CASSPQGVSNEKLFF